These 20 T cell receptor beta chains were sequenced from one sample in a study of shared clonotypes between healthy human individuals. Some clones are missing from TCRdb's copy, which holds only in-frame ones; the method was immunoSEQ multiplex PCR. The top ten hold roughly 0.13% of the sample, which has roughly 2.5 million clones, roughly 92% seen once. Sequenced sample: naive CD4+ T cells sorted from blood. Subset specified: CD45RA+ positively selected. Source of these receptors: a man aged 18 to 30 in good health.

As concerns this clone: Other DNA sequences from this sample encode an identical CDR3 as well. CDR3 region: CASSLERGDTGELFF. In nucleotides, the CDR3 is TGCGCCAGCAGCTTGGAAAGGGGAGACACCGGGGAGCTGTTTTTT. The chain combines TRBV5-1 with TRBJ2-2; D may match TRBD1 or TRBD2 (5 bases each). Deletions cut 0 bases from V and 3 bases from J, with 9 bases between. The CDR3 runs 15 residues. Germline values: CDR1 SGHRS, CDR2 YFSETQ.

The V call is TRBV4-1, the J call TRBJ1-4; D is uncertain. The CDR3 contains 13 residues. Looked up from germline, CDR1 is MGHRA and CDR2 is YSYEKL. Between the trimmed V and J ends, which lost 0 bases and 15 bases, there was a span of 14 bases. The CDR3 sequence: CASSQDWAAPVFF. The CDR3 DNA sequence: TGCGCCAGCAGCCAAGATTGGGCAGCACCAGTGTTTTTT.

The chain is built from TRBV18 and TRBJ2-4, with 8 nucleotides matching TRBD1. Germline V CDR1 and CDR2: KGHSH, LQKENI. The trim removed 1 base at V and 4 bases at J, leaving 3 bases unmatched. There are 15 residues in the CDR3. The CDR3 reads CASSPRTGGKNIQYF. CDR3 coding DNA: TGTGCCAGCTCACCACGTACAGGGGGAAAAAACATTCAGTACTTC. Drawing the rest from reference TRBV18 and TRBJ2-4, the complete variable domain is NAGVMQNPRHLVRRRGQEARLRCSPMKGHSHVYWYRQLPEEGLKFMVYLQKENIIDESGMPKERFSAEFPKEGPSILRIQQVVRGDSAAYFCASSPRTGGKNIQYFGAGTRLSVL.

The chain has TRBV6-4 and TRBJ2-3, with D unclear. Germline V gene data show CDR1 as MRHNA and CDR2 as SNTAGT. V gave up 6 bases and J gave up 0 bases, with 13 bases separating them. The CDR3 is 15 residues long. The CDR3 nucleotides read TGTGCCAGCAGACGTACCCCCGTTAGCACAGATACGCAGTATTTT. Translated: CASRRTPVSTDTQYF.

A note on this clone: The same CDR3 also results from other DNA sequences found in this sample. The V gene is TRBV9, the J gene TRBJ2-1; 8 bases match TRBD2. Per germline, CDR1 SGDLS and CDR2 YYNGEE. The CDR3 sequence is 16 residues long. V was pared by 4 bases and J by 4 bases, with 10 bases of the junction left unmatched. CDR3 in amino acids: CASSPRTSGSYNEQFF. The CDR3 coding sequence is TGTGCCAGCAGCCCCCGGACGAGCGGGAGTTACAATGAGCAGTTCTTC.

CDR3 sequence: CASSLDLGQGHYEQYF. CDR3 DNA: TGTGCCAGCAGCTTGGACTTGGGACAGGGACATTACGAGCAGTACTTC. The chain carries TRBV5-8 and TRBJ2-7; 9 nucleotides align to TRBD1. In germline, CDR1 is SGHTS, CDR2 YDEGEE. The CDR3 has 16 amino acids. With V trimmed by 0 bases and J by 4 bases, 8 bases remained unmatched.

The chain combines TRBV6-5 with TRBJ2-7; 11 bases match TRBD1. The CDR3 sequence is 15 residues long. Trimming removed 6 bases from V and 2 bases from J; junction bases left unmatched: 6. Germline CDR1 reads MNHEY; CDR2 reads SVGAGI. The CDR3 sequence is CASRYRDRGTYEQYF. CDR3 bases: TGTGCCAGCAGGTACCGGGACAGGGGGACCTACGAGCAGTACTTC.

The CDR3 protein is CAIAGSIEQYF. The DNA of the CDR3 is TGTGCCATCGCAGGGTCCATCGAGCAGTACTTC. The rearrangement uses TRBV10-3 and TRBJ2-7; tentatively, D is TRBD1 (5 bases). The CDR3 contains 11 residues. Germline V gene sequence: CDR1 ENHRY, CDR2 SYGVKD. Trimming removed 8 bases from V and 6 bases from J, with 11 bases in between.

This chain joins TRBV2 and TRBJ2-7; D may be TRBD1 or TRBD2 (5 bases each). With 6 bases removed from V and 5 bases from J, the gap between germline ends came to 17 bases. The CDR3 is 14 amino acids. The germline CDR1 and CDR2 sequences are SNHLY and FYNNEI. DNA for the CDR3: TGTGCCAGCAGAACAGGTTGGACTTTGAACGAGCAGTACTTC. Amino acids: CASRTGWTLNEQYF.

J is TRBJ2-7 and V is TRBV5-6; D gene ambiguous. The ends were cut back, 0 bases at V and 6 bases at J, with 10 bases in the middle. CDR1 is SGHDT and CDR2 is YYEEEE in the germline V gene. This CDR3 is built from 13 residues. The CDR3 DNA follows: TGTGCCAGCAGCTTGGCAGATGCGAGCGAGCAGTACTTC. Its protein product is CASSLADASEQYF.

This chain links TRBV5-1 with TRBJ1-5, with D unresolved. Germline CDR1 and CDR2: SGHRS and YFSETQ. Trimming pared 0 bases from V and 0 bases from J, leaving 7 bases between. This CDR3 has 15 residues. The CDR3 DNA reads TGCGCCAGCAGCTTGGACAGTAATAGCAATCAGCCCCAGCATTTT. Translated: CASSLDSNSNQPQHF.

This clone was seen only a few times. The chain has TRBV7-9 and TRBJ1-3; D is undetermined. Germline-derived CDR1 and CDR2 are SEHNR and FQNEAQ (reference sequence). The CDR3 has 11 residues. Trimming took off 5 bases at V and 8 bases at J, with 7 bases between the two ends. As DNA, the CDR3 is TGTGCCAGCAGCCCCGACCACACCATATATTTT. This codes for CASSPDHTIYF.

The CDR3 protein is CASSPRARDVSYEQYF. As DNA, the CDR3 is TGTGCCAGCTCACCCCGTGCCCGGGACGTATCCTACGAGCAGTACTTC. The chain combines TRBV18 with TRBJ2-7; D could derive from TRBD1 or TRBD2 (5 bases each). This CDR3 has 16 amino acids. V was clipped by 3 bases and J by 1 base, with 16 bases between them. Germline V lookup: CDR1 KGHSH, CDR2 LQKENI.

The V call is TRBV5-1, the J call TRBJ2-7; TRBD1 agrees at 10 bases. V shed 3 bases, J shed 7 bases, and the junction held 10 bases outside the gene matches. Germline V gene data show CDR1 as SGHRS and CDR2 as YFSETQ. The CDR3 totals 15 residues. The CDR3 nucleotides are TGCGCCAGCAGCTCGTCCGGGACAGGGGCGGGAGAGCAGTACTTC. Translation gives CASSSSGTGAGEQYF.

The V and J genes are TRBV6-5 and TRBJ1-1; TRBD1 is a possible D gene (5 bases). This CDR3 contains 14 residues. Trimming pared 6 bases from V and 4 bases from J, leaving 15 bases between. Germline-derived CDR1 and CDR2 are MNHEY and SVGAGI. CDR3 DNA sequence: TGTGCCAGCAGAGAACGCAGGGTGGCCACTGAAGCTTTCTTT. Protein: CASRERRVATEAFF.

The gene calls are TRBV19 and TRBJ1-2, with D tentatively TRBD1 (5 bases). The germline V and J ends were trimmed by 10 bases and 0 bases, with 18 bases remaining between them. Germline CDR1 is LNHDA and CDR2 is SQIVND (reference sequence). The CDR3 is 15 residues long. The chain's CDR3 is CAIITGTPANYGYTF. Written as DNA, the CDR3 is TGTGCCATCATTACCGGGACGCCAGCTAACTATGGCTACACCTTC.

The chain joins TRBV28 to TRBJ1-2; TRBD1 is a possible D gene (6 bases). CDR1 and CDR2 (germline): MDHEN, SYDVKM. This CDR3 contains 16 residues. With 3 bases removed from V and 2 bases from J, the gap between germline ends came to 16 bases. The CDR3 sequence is CASSFPDSTKNYGYTF. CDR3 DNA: TGTGCCAGCAGTTTCCCGGACAGTACAAAAAACTATGGCTACACCTTC.

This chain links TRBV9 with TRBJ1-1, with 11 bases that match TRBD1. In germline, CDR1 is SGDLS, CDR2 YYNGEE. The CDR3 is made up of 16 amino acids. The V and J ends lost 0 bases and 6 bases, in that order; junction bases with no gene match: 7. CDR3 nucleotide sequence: TGTGCCAGCAGCGTAGACCCCGGGACAGGGGGTCCTGAAGCTTTCTTT. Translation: CASSVDPGTGGPEAFF.

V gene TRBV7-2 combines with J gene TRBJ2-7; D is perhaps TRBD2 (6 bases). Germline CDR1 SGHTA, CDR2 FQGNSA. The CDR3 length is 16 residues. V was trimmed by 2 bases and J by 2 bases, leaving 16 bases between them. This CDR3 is CASSLLGSGTPYEQYF. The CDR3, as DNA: TGTGCCAGCAGCTTACTAGGTAGCGGAACACCCTACGAGCAGTACTTC.

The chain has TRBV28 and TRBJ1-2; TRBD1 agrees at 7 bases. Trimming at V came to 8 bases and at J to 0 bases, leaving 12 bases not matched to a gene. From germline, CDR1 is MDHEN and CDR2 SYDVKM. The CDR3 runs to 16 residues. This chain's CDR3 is CASFGTAGLANYGYTF. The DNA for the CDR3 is TGTGCCAGCTTCGGGACAGCCGGTCTCGCTAACTATGGCTACACCTTC.